This is a list of T cell receptor beta chains from one sample in a study of memory CD4+ T cells and cytomegalovirus serostatus. The assay was immunoSEQ multiplex PCR, and TCRdb's table has in-frame clones only and misses some. This sample has 55,000 to 80,000 clones, with about 75% found just once. Source material: memory CD4+ T cells from blood. These receptors came from an adult in good health and CMV-seropositive. Both conserved end residues are part of each CDR3. A D gene is named only where the DNA matches it firmly. A row's size may be missing; if present it is once, few, many or a size class.

>.|TRBJ2-1|TRBD2|TRBV10-3
TGTGCCATCACGGGCGGGAGGTACAATGAGCAGTTCTTC
CAITGGRYNEQFF
>.|TRBJ2-5|.|TRBV28
TGTGCCAGCAGTTTGCAGAGGGAGACCCAGTACTTC
CASSLQRETQYF
>.|TRBJ1-2|.|TRBV5-1
TGCGCCAGCAGCTTGGGAGGGGGCTATGGCTACACCTTC
CASSLGGGYGYTF
>.|TRBJ1-4|.|TRBV6-1
TGTGCCAGCAACATTGACAGTCATGAAAAACTGTTTTTT
CASNIDSHEKLFF
>.|TRBJ1-4|.|TRBV10-3
TGTGCCATCGGAGAGATGGGGGGGCAGGTCAACGGTAATGAAAAACTGTTTTTT
CAIGEMGGQVNGNEKLFF
>few|TRBJ2-5|.|TRBV27
TGTGCCAGCAGTTACTCCGGGACCCGGGAGACCCAGTACTTC
CASSYSGTRETQYF
>.|TRBJ2-3|.|TRBV7-2
TGTGCCAGCAGCTTAGTCCGGGGGGATACGCAGTATTTT
CASSLVRGDTQYF
>.|TRBJ2-7|.|TRBV13
TGTGCCAGCAGCTTAGGCAGGGGCCAAGATGGCGAGCAGTACTTC
CASSLGRGQDGEQYF
>.|TRBJ2-1|TRBD2|TRBV27
TGTGCCAGCAGTTTACGTGGGACTAGCGGGGGGGCTTATGAGCAGTTCTTC
CASSLRGTSGGAYEQFF
>.|TRBJ1-2|.|TRBV11-2
TGTGCCAGCAGCGCCGGAGTTTTTGGCTACACCTTC
CASSAGVFGYTF
>few|TRBJ1-2|.|TRBV19
TGTGCCAGTAGTATTGGCAGGGGTTCCTATGGCTACACCTTC
CASSIGRGSYGYTF
>.|TRBJ2-3|.|TRBV29-1
TGCAGCGTTGAAGCAGCCCTTAGGGCGACAGATACGCAGTATTTT
CSVEAALRATDTQYF
>.|TRBJ1-1|.|TRBV6-6
TGTGCCAGCAGTTGGGAAGGAACTGAAGCTTTCTTT
CASSWEGTEAFF
>.|TRBJ1-4|TRBD1|TRBV5-6
TGTGCCAGCAGCCCCTACGGACAGGGGGCGAGGAGTGAAAAACTGTTTTTT
CASSPYGQGARSEKLFF
>.|TRBJ2-5|.|TRBV5-4
TGTGCCAGCAGCTGGCCGGGTGGGACGGGGCAAGAGACCCAGTACTTC
CASSWPGGTGQETQYF
>.|TRBJ2-7|TRBD2|TRBV6-5
TGTGCCAGCAGTTTATCTAGCGGGAGAAGGTCCTACGAGCAGTACTTC
CASSLSSGRRSYEQYF
>few|TRBJ2-1|.|TRBV30
TGTGCCTGGAGTATAGGCAATGAGCAGTTCTTC
CAWSIGNEQFF
>.|TRBJ2-3|TRBD2|TRBV6-6
TGTGCCAGCAGCCTGGGGACTAGCGCCGATACGCAGTATTTT
CASSLGTSADTQYF
>.|TRBJ2-7|.|TRBV30
TGTGCCTGGAGTGCAGTAGGCAAGCCCCACTTC
CAWSAVGKPHF
>.|TRBJ2-2|TRBD2|TRBV19
TGTGCCAGTAGAAAGCGGGGGGCCGAAGGCACCGGGGAGCTGTTTTTT
CASRKRGAEGTGELFF
>.|TRBJ1-5|.|TRBV18
TGTGCCAGCTCACCAAGAGTAGGCAATCAGCCCCAGCATTTT
CASSPRVGNQPQHF
>.|TRBJ2-6|TRBD2|TRBV14
TGTGCCAGCAGCCAGGGGAGGGGATCTGGGGCCAACGTCCTGACTTTC
CASSQGRGSGANVLTF
>.|TRBJ2-3|.|TRBV29-1
TGCAGCGTACGTTTGGTGGTACAAGTCACAGATACGCAGTATTTT
CSVRLVVQVTDTQYF
>few|TRBJ2-1|.|TRBV28
TGTGCCAGCCTCCCCTCTAGCGCCGTGGGTGAGCAGTTCTTC
CASLPSSAVGEQFF
>.|TRBJ2-7|TRBD2|TRBV6-5
TGTGCCGCCAGCCCGACTAGCGGCTACGAGCAGTACTTC
CAASPTSGYEQYF
>.|TRBJ2-2|TRBD1|TRBV19
TGTGCCAGTAGTATCAACAGGGGGGTTTTAAGCACCGGGGAGCTGTTTTTT
CASSINRGVLSTGELFF
>.|TRBJ1-1|.|TRBV19
TGTGCCAGTAGTTCCAACACTGAAGCTTTCTTT
CASSSNTEAFF
>.|TRBJ2-2|TRBD2|TRBV5-1
TGCGCCAGCATCGAGATAGCGGGGGGCCACACCGGGGAGCTGTTTTTT
CASIEIAGGHTGELFF
>.|TRBJ2-5|.|TRBV18
TGTGCCAGCTCACCTACAAAGTACCAAGAGACCCAGTACTTC
CASSPTKYQETQYF
>.|TRBJ2-1|TRBD2|TRBV5-1
TGCGCCAGCAGCTTGGGCTATGTTAGCGGGGGGGCCGATGAGCAGTTCTTC
CASSLGYVSGGADEQFF
>.|TRBJ1-5|TRBD1|TRBV2
TGTGCCAGCAGTGAAGAAGGGACAGAGAAACCCCAGCATTTT
CASSEEGTEKPQHF
>.|TRBJ2-7|.|TRBV21-1
TGTGCCAGCAGCATAAAGGGGTTCAGGGAGACCTACGAGCAGTACTTC
CASSIKGFRETYEQYF
>.|TRBJ2-7|.|TRBV9
TGTGCCAGCAGCACACTAGATTCCTCCGAGCAGTACTTC
CASSTLDSSEQYF
>.|TRBJ2-1|.|TRBV6-6
TGTGCCAGCAGTTATTCCGAACGGGGTGAGCAGTTCTTC
CASSYSERGEQFF
>.|TRBJ1-5|TRBD1|TRBV28
TGTGCCTGGGGAGGGGGCGTTCAGCCCCAGCATTTT
CAWGGGVQPQHF
>.|TRBJ1-5|.|TRBV30
TGTGCCTGGAGTGTAAGGGGAAGCAGCAATCAGCCCCAGCATTTT
CAWSVRGSSNQPQHF
>.|TRBJ1-5|.|TRBV30
TGTGCCTGGAGTGTACTATCGGGAGCAGATCAGCCCCAGCATTTT
CAWSVLSGADQPQHF
>.|TRBJ2-5|TRBD2|TRBV7-3
TGTGCCAGCAGCCCCGGTGGCCTAGCGGGGGCGGCAGAGACCCAGTACTTC
CASSPGGLAGAAETQYF
>few|TRBJ1-2|.|TRBV11-2
TGTGCCAGCAGCTTAGCAGGGGCATATGGCTACACCTTC
CASSLAGAYGYTF
>.|TRBJ2-7|TRBD1|TRBV2
TGTGCCAGCAGTCGGACAGGGGGAACCTACGAGCAGTACTTC
CASSRTGGTYEQYF
>.|TRBJ2-3|TRBD2|TRBV7-2
TGTGCCAGCAGCGTCGACGGGGGGGGCTCCGGCACAGATACGCAGTATTTT
CASSVDGGGSGTDTQYF
>.|TRBJ2-7|TRBD1|TRBV6-5
TGTGCCAGCAGATTACAGGGGGGCGAGCAGTACTTC
CASRLQGGEQYF
>.|TRBJ1-4|TRBD1|TRBV2
TGTGCCAGCAGTGAAGCAGGACAGGCGGTGTATGAAAAACTGTTTTTT
CASSEAGQAVYEKLFF
>.|TRBJ2-2|.|TRBV6-1
TGTGCCAGCAGCCCTCTTCCGACCGGGGAGCTGTTTTTT
CASSPLPTGELFF
>.|TRBJ1-2|.|TRBV4-2
TGTGCCAGCAGCCCAAACATGGAAGTGAGTGGCTACACCTTC
CASSPNMEVSGYTF
>.|TRBJ2-7|.|TRBV2
TGTGCCAGCAGTGATAAAGCTCCCTCGGGAGTCCACGAGCAGTACTTC
CASSDKAPSGVHEQYF